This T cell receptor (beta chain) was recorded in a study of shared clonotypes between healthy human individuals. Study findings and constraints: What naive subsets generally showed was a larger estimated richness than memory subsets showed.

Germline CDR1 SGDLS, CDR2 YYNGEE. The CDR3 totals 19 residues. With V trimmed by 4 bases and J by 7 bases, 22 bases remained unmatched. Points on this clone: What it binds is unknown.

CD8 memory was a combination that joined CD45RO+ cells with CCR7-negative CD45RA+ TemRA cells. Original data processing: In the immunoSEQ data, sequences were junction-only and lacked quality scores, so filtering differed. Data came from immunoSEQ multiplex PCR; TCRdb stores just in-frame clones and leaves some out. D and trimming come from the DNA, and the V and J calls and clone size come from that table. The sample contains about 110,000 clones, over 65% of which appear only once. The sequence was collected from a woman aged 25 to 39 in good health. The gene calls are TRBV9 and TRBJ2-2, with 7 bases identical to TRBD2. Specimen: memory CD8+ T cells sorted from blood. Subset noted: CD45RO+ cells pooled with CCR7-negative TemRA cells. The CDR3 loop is CASSPWEGAGKIGVGELFF. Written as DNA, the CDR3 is TGTGCCAGCAGCCCCTGGGAAGGAGCGGGAAAGATCGGAGTCGGGGAGCTGTTTTTT.